The rows below give T cell receptor beta chains drawn from one sample of a study of post-analysis software for immune sequencing data. A single record per CDR3 protein comes from TCRdb applying MiXCR to the PCR reads. The sample lists 750,000 to 950,000 distinct CDR3 sequences; about 50% were seen once. The sequenced sample consisted of blood. All receptors derive from a girl under 18 with multiple sclerosis. CDR3s include the opening cysteine and the closing phenylalanine or tryptophan. Fields, in order: clone size, D gene, V gene, J gene, CDR3 DNA, CDR3 protein. D genes are given only for firm matches. Expanded clones get a size class; other rows say once, few or many, or leave the size out.

few	NA	TRBV12-3/TRBV12-4	TRBJ1-2	TGTGCCAGCAGGGGGGCGGCCTCTAACTATGGCTACACCTTC	CASRGAASNYGYTF
NA	TRBD1	TRBV29-1	TRBJ1-2	TGCAGCGTAGACACAGGGGGGAACTATGGCTACACCTTC	CSVDTGGNYGYTF
NA	NA	TRBV12-3/TRBV12-4	TRBJ1-2	TGTGCCAGCAGTTTCGGGCAAACTATAGGTCTCCACTATGGCTACACCTTC	CASSFGQTIGLHYGYTF
few	NA	TRBV10-3	TRBJ2-7	TGTGCCATCAGTGAACCTGGGAAGCGGTACTTC	CAISEPGKRYF
NA	NA	TRBV20-1	TRBJ2-7	TGCAGTGCTCATCAGGGACCGAGCGACTACGAGCAGTACTTC	CSAHQGPSDYEQYF
NA	NA	TRBV4-1	TRBJ2-4	TGCGCCAGCAGCCAACTACAGCTACCCAAAAACATTCAGTACTTC	CASSQLQLPKNIQYF
few	NA	TRBV7-2	TRBJ1-2	TGTGCCAGCAGTTTCATTCAACGGTTCTCAAATCCATATGGCTACACCTTC	CASSFIQRFSNPYGYTF
NA	NA	TRBV20-1	TRBJ1-5	TGCAGTGCTAGAGGGGGGAGAGGAGGCAATCAGCCCCAGCATTTT	CSARGGRGGNQPQHF
NA	NA	TRBV7-2	TRBJ1-6	TGTGCCAGCAGCTTATTAGGGAACGGCGGTTCACCCCTCCACTTT	CASSLLGNGGSPLHF
few	TRBD2	TRBV20-1	TRBJ2-7	TGCAGTGCTAGACTAGCGGGGGGGTCACCCTACGAGCAGTACTTC	CSARLAGGSPYEQYF
once	TRBD2	TRBV7-7	TRBJ2-6	TGTGCTAGCAGCTCCGAACCGGGACTAGCGGGACACTCTGGGGCCAACGTCCTGACTTTC	CASSSEPGLAGHSGANVLTF
NA	NA	TRBV3-1	TRBJ2-6	TGTGCCAGCAGCCGAGAAACCTCTGGGGCCAACGTCCTGACTTTC	CASSRETSGANVLTF
NA	NA	TRBV6-1	TRBJ1-5	TGTGCCAGCAGTGAAGAGGGGAATCAGCCCCAGCATTTT	CASSEEGNQPQHF
many	NA	TRBV5-1	TRBJ2-6	TGTGCCAGCAGTTTAACTGGGGCCAACGTCCTGACTTTC	CASSLTGANVLTF
NA	NA	TRBV20-1	TRBJ2-1	TGCAGTGCTCGGGACTCACCCTTTTACAATGAGCAGTTCTTC	CSARDSPFYNEQFF
NA	NA	TRBV5-5	TRBJ2-7	TGTGCCAGCAGCCACGGGAACCGCGACGAGCAGTACTTC	CASSHGNRDEQYF
NA	NA	TRBV7-2	TRBJ2-2	TGTGCCAGCAGCTTAGGACTACTTTCGACCGGGGAGCTGTTTTTT	CASSLGLLSTGELFF
NA	TRBD2	TRBV4-1	TRBJ2-7	TGCGCCAGCAGCCAAGCTTTCGGCGGGGGGGCCTACGAGCAGTACTTC	CASSQAFGGGAYEQYF
many	NA	TRBV29-1	TRBJ2-5	TGCAGCATACGGGACGGACAAGAGACCCAGTACTTC	CSIRDGQETQYF
few	TRBD2	TRBV7-3	TRBJ2-7	TGTGCCAGCAGCTTACTAGCGGGAAGTGGCGAGCAGTACTTC	CASSLLAGSGEQYF
NA	NA	TRBV5-1	TRBJ1-5	TGCGCCAGCAGCTTGATGGGGGGGGGGCCCCAGCATTTT	CASSLMGGGPQHF
few	TRBD1	TRBV7-9	TRBJ2-2	TGTGCCAGCAGCCCCTACAGGGGGCGGATTAACACCGGGGAGCTGTTTTTT	CASSPYRGRINTGELFF
NA	NA	TRBV2	TRBJ2-1	TGTGCCAGCAGTCAAGGGCTTAACCTCCGGGGATACAATGAGCAGTTCTTC	CASSQGLNLRGYNEQFF
NA	NA	TRBV11-2	TRBJ2-5	TGTGCCAGCAGCGCAGTTTACTCCGAAGGGGAGCAGTACTTC	CASSAVYSEGEQYF
NA	NA	TRBV4-1	TRBJ1-4	TGCGCCAGCAGCCAAGGCTCCGGCTTTAATGAAAAACTGTTTTTT	CASSQGSGFNEKLFF
few	NA	TRBV29-1	TRBJ1-3	TGCAGCGTTGGGACGACGGATGGAAACACCATATATTTT	CSVGTTDGNTIYF
NA	NA	TRBV12-5	TRBJ2-7	TGTGCTAGTGGGAGACCAGGAGTTTCCTACGAGCAGTACTTC	CASGRPGVSYEQYF
NA	TRBD1	TRBV27	TRBJ2-1	TGTGCCAGCAGTTCCAGACAGGGTACTTCCTACAATGAGCAGTTCTTC	CASSSRQGTSYNEQFF
NA	TRBD1	TRBV29-1	TRBJ1-4	TGCAGCGTTGAAGATTGGGGACAGGGGGCCGAAAAACTGTTTTTT	CSVEDWGQGAEKLFF
NA	NA	TRBV5-1	TRBJ2-3	TGCGCCAGCACCTGGCCCGGGGGAACAGATACGCAGTATTTT	CASTWPGGTDTQYF
NA	NA	TRBV12-3/TRBV12-4	TRBJ2-7	TGTGCCAGCAGACCCGGGCCAGATAATCTCTACGAGCAGTACTTC	CASRPGPDNLYEQYF
NA	NA	TRBV5-1	TRBJ2-7	TGCGCCAGCAGCGTAGGGGCGGGGAGCGCCTACGAGCAGTACTTC	CASSVGAGSAYEQYF
NA	NA	TRBV20-1	TRBJ2-1	TGCAGTGCTAGCGGGAGTAATGAGCAGTTCTTC	CSASGSNEQFF
NA	NA	TRBV28	TRBJ2-2	TGTGCCAAAAAGGACGGGGAGCTGTTTTTT	CAKKDGELFF
once	TRBD1	TRBV29-1	TRBJ1-2	TGCAGCGCGACAGGGTTGCGGGGCTACACCTTC	CSATGLRGYTF
NA	NA	TRBV5-1	TRBJ2-5	TGCGCCAGCAGCTTTCGGGACCTGAAAGAGACCCAGTACTTC	CASSFRDLKETQYF
NA	NA	TRBV11-1	TRBJ2-3	TGTGCCAGCAGCTCGCTTGTCCTAGGCGGCACAGATACGCAGTATTTT	CASSSLVLGGTDTQYF
few	NA	TRBV20-1	TRBJ2-1	TGCAGTGCTAGACCACAGGGTCGCCCGGCGGATGAGCAGTTCTTC	CSARPQGRPADEQFF
NA	NA	TRBV10-3	TRBJ2-3	TGTGCCATCAGCCTCACAGATACGCAGTATTTT	CAISLTDTQYF
few	TRBD2	TRBV5-1	TRBJ2-7	TGCGCCAGCAGCCCGGGACTAGCGGGGGTCGTCTCCTACGAGCAGTACTTC	CASSPGLAGVVSYEQYF
once	NA	TRBV12-3/TRBV12-4	TRBJ1-1	TGTGCCAGCAGCCTCGGCCGGCTGGCCACTGAAGCTTTCTTT	CASSLGRLATEAFF
NA	NA	TRBV5-1	TRBJ2-7	TGCGCCAGCGCGGGTGGGCAGGGAGCCACCTACGAGCAGTACTTC	CASAGGQGATYEQYF
NA	NA	TRBV6-5	TRBJ2-7	TGTGCCAGTCGAATACCAGGGGCCTACGAGCAGTACTTC	CASRIPGAYEQYF
few	NA	TRBV5-1	TRBJ2-3	TGCGCCAGCAGCTTGGTCACGGGTCGGACGCAGTATTTT	CASSLVTGRTQYF
NA	NA	TRBV20-1	TRBJ2-4	TGCAGTGCTAGGCTCAGTGACCTAGCCAAAAACATTCAGTACTTC	CSARLSDLAKNIQYF
once	TRBD2	TRBV12-3/TRBV12-4	TRBJ2-7	TGTGCCAGCAGTTCCCGGACTAGAACCCCCGAGCAGTACTTC	CASSSRTRTPEQYF
NA	TRBD1	TRBV5-6	TRBJ1-5	TGTGCCAGCAGCCCCCGGGACAGGGGGCTAAGTCAGCCCCAGCATTTT	CASSPRDRGLSQPQHF
once	NA	TRBV11-2	TRBJ2-7	TGTGCCAGCAGCTTAGATTGGTTAGGGACGGGCGAGCAGTACTTC	CASSLDWLGTGEQYF
few	NA	TRBV7-2	TRBJ1-2	TGTGCCAGCAGCTTAACACGGGACTTTGGCTACACCTTC	CASSLTRDFGYTF
few	NA	TRBV10-3	TRBJ2-7	TGTGCCATCAGGCGGGCAGGGACCTACGAGCAGTACTTC	CAIRRAGTYEQYF
NA	NA	TRBV6-1	TRBJ2-7	TGTGCCAGCAGTGAAGCAACAGGGACAACCTACGGGCAGTACTTC	CASSEATGTTYGQYF
NA	NA	TRBV5-1	TRBJ1-1	TGCGCCAGCAGCTTAGGGATCCCAGGGTTGAACTCTGAAGCTTTCTTT	CASSLGIPGLNSEAFF